A selection of T cell receptor beta chains follows, all from one sample in a study of blood T cell repertoires in COVID-19. Sequencing used immunoSEQ multiplex PCR; TCRdb keeps in-frame clones, though not all of them. The sample yields 140,000 to 150,000 clones, about nine tenths seen once. Sequencing was performed on PBMCs or T cells enriched from blood (not recorded which). These receptors came from a woman aged 40 to 49 who had been exposed to COVID-19. CDR3s leave out the opening cysteine and the closing phenylalanine or tryptophan. Each record gives: J gene, V gene, CDR3 protein.

j_gene: TRBJ1-5
v_gene: TRBV28
CDR3aa: ASSLGPRYSNQPQH

j_gene: TRBJ2-2
v_gene: TRBV5-4
CDR3aa: ASSLGLGELF

j_gene: TRBJ1-2
v_gene: TRBV9
CDR3aa: ASSLNDQGGNYGYT

j_gene: TRBJ2-7
v_gene: TRBV3-1/TRBV3-2
CDR3aa: ASSRQYEQY

j_gene: TRBJ2-5
v_gene: TRBV28
CDR3aa: ASSGQGETQY

j_gene: TRBJ2-5
v_gene: TRBV7-9
CDR3aa: ASSLDRGRGTQY

j_gene: TRBJ2-7
v_gene: TRBV5-5
CDR3aa: ASSLVSANYEQY

j_gene: TRBJ1-1
v_gene: TRBV2
CDR3aa: ASGTAPNSNTEAF

j_gene: TRBJ1-5
v_gene: TRBV29-1
CDR3aa: SVVQGNQPQH

j_gene: TRBJ2-3
v_gene: TRBV2
CDR3aa: ASRTGDTDTQY

j_gene: TRBJ2-1
v_gene: TRBV5-8
CDR3aa: ASSLNRDNNEQF

j_gene: TRBJ1-2
v_gene: TRBV15
CDR3aa: ATSRDLKGRTGVGYT

j_gene: TRBJ2-5
v_gene: TRBV28
CDR3aa: ASRDRPGLAVQETQY

j_gene: TRBJ1-2
v_gene: TRBV3-1/TRBV3-2
CDR3aa: ASSRQYYGYT

j_gene: TRBJ2-6
v_gene: TRBV7-8
CDR3aa: ASSPRQGASSGANVLT

j_gene: TRBJ2-5
v_gene: TRBV2
CDR3aa: ASRRTSGGAVGETQY

j_gene: TRBJ2-1
v_gene: TRBV5-1
CDR3aa: ASSSRGQSFLYNEQF

j_gene: TRBJ1-5
v_gene: TRBV28
CDR3aa: AGQEGNQPQH

j_gene: TRBJ1-1
v_gene: TRBV18
CDR3aa: ASSPETGQLNTEAF

j_gene: TRBJ2-1
v_gene: TRBV15
CDR3aa: ATSSRTDSLNEQF

j_gene: TRBJ2-3
v_gene: TRBV5-1
CDR3aa: ASSLFPSGRSTDTQY

j_gene: TRBJ1-4
v_gene: TRBV6-5
CDR3aa: ASRIADRMNEKLF

j_gene: TRBJ2-5
v_gene: TRBV19
CDR3aa: ASSGQTQETQY

j_gene: TRBJ2-1
v_gene: TRBV9
CDR3aa: ASSVDSGRHNEQF

j_gene: TRBJ2-2
v_gene: TRBV12-5
CDR3aa: ASAVIGGASTGELF

j_gene: TRBJ2-3
v_gene: TRBV9
CDR3aa: ASSVASWAGLGVYTDTQY

j_gene: TRBJ1-4
v_gene: TRBV27
CDR3aa: ASSRAGTGSEKLF

j_gene: TRBJ1-5
v_gene: TRBV10-2
CDR3aa: ASRQGSSQPQH

j_gene: TRBJ1-1
v_gene: TRBV5-1
CDR3aa: ASSLAGQRTSTEAF

j_gene: TRBJ2-1
v_gene: TRBV7-2
CDR3aa: ASSILAGAYNEQF

j_gene: TRBJ2-1
v_gene: TRBV7-2
CDR3aa: ASSLGPSGVLYNEQF

j_gene: TRBJ2-5
v_gene: TRBV5-1
CDR3aa: ASSLDRGLIETQY